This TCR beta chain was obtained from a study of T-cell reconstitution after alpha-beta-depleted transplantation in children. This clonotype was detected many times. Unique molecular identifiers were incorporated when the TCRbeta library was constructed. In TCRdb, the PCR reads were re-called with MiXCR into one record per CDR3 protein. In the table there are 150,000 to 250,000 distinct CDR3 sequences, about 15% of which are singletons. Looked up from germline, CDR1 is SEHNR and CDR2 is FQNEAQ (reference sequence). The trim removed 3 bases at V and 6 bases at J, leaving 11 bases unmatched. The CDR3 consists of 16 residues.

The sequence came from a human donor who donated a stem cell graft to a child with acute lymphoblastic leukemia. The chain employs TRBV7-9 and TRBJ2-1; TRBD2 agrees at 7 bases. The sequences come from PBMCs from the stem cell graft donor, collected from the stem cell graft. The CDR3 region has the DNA TGTGCCAGCAGCTTTGGGGCGGGAGATATTCGCAATGAGCAGTTCTTC. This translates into CASSFGAGDIRNEQFF.